Below, 18 T cell receptor beta chains from the same sample are listed, as sequenced in a study of early T cells in non-severe SARS-CoV-2 infection. In TCRdb, the 5' RACE reads were re-called with MiXCR into one record per CDR3 protein. Counted here are roughly 60,000 distinct CDR3 sequences, around 6.6% occurring once; the ten biggest clones make up 5.8%. Specimen: whole blood, collected at baseline. These receptors were obtained from an adult who was a healthcare worker with PCR-confirmed SARS-CoV-2 infection or an uninfected control (not recorded which).

This clonotype came up a few times. The rearrangement joins TRBV29-1 to TRBJ1-5; D ambiguous. Per germline, CDR1 SQVTM and CDR2 ANQGSEA. This CDR3 is built from 13 residues. V was shortened by 4 bases and J by 3 bases, with 10 bases between the two germline ends. CDR3 protein: CSVASRTNQPQHF. The CDR3, as DNA: TGCAGCGTTGCTAGTCGTACCAATCAGCCCCAGCATTTT.

The sample holds many counts of this clonotype. The rearrangement uses TRBV25-1 and TRBJ2-6; no clear D. In germline, CDR1 is MGHDK, CDR2 SYGVNS. V was clipped by 2 bases and J by 3 bases, with 11 bases between them. CDR3 length: 16 residues. CDR3 in amino acids: CASSEVKGYGANVLTF. The CDR3 DNA follows: TGTGCCAGCAGTGAAGTTAAAGGTTATGGGGCCAACGTCCTGACTTTC.

The V gene is TRBV20-1, the J gene TRBJ1-2; D ambiguous. This CDR3 has 12 residues. Germline V gene data show CDR1 as DFQATT and CDR2 as SNEGSKA (reference sequence). Trimming cost V 5 bases and J 3 bases, with 10 bases left between them. The CDR3 reads CSAQDNHYGYTF. CDR3 in DNA: TGCAGTGCTCAAGACAACCACTATGGCTACACCTTC.

At least ten counts were recorded for this clonotype. This chain uses TRBV7-2 with TRBJ1-2; a weak D match, TRBD1 (6 bases). The V gene lost 3 bases and the J gene lost 6 bases, with 11 bases spanning the gap. The germline V gene has CDR1 SGHTA and CDR2 FQGNSA. This CDR3 has 13 amino acids. The CDR3 here is CASSFTGTNGYTF. CDR3 nucleotides: TGTGCCAGCAGCTTTACAGGGACTAATGGCTACACCTTC.

This clonotype was counted many times. The V call is TRBV7-2, the J call TRBJ2-1; 9 nucleotides line up with TRBD2. V was pared by 6 bases and J by 2 bases, with 5 bases of the junction left unmatched. Germline V gives CDR1 SGHTA, CDR2 FQGNSA. The CDR3 sequence is 15 residues long. The CDR3 nucleotides are TGTGCCAGCAGGTATAGCGGGGGACCCTACAATGAGCAGTTCTTC. This codes for CASRYSGGPYNEQFF.

This rearrangement joins TRBV5-6 to TRBJ2-1; possible D gene TRBD2, 5 bases. Germline CDR1 SGHDT, CDR2 YYEEEE. Trimming stripped 3 bases from V and 1 base from J, with 14 bases between. The length of the CDR3 is 16 residues. DNA of the CDR3: TGTGCCAGCAGCTCGGGAACAGACCCATCCTACAATGAGCAGTTCTTC. Residues: CASSSGTDPSYNEQFF.

The sample holds many counts of this clonotype. CDR3 bases: TGTGCCAGTACCTTGACAGGGGGCAATCAGCCCCAGCATTTT. It yields the protein CASTLTGGNQPQHF. The V gene is TRBV27, the J gene TRBJ1-5; 8 bases fit TRBD1. V gave up 9 bases and J gave up 2 bases; unmatched junction bases: 6. The CDR3 is 14 amino acids. The V gene's germline CDR1 is MNHEY and CDR2 SMNVEV (reference sequence).

This clonotype showed up just a few times. This rearrangement joins TRBV7-2 to TRBJ2-7; a weak D match, TRBD2 (5 bases). Germline-derived CDR1 and CDR2 are SGHTA and FQGNSA. The CDR3 runs 13 residues. With 3 bases removed from V and 4 bases from J, the gap between germline ends came to 10 bases. The CDR3 loop is CASSLRGFYEQYF. The CDR3 DNA reads as TGTGCCAGCAGCTTGCGAGGGTTTTACGAGCAGTACTTC.

This clonotype has a count of ten or more. The chain links TRBV19 to TRBJ2-7, with D perhaps assigned TRBD1 or TRBD2 (5 bases each). Per the germline V gene, CDR1 is LNHDA and CDR2 is SQIVND (reference sequence). V lost 4 bases and J 2 bases, leaving 12 bases between the germline ends. CDR3 size: 14 residues. CDR3 region: CASSTLQGPYEQYF. CDR3 in DNA: TGTGCCAGTAGTACCCTCCAGGGACCCTACGAGCAGTACTTC.

This clonotype was seen a handful of times. This chain joins TRBV12-3 or TRBV12-4 and TRBJ2-3; unclear D gene. This CDR3 comprises 14 residues. V was pared by 6 bases and J by 4 bases, with 14 bases between. Here the CDR3 reads CASSLGPQADTQYF. The CDR3 region has the DNA TGTGCCAGCAGCTTGGGCCCCCAGGCAGATACGCAGTATTTT.

The table lists this clonotype with many counts. This CDR3 is CASTQRETQYF. The DNA for the CDR3 is TGTGCCAGCACCCAACGGGAGACCCAGTACTTC. The J gene is TRBJ2-5, the V gene TRBV6-5, with D unresolved. V lost 7 bases to trimming and J lost 5 bases, with 8 bases between them. Germline V lookup: CDR1 MNHEY, CDR2 SVGAGI. This CDR3 has 11 amino acids.

V and J are TRBV29-1 and TRBJ1-2; possibly TRBD1 for D (6 bases). With 4 bases removed from V and 3 bases from J, the gap between germline ends came to 9 bases. The CDR3 spans 12 residues. The germline CDR1 and CDR2 sequences are SQVTM and ANQGSEA. CDR3 protein: CSVVRGYYGYTF. The CDR3 coding sequence is TGCAGCGTTGTCAGGGGATACTATGGCTACACCTTC.

This clonotype was seen a handful of times. J is TRBJ2-2 and V is TRBV2; TRBD2 might be the D (6 bases). Trimming removed 11 bases at V and 0 bases at J, with 13 bases between. The CDR3 consists of 14 residues. Germline values: CDR1 SNHLY, CDR2 FYNNEI. The chain's CDR3 is CAGGNSPNTGELFF. CDR3 nucleotide sequence: TGTGCCGGAGGGAACAGTCCGAACACCGGGGAGCTGTTTTTT. The variable domain in full, completed from reference TRBV2 and TRBJ2-2, reads EPEVTQTPSHQVTQMGQEVILRCVPISNHLYFYWYRQILGQKVEFLVSFYNNEISEKSEIFDDQFSVERPDGSNFTLKIRSTKLEDSAMYFCAGGNSPNTGELFFGEGSRLTVL.

This clonotype was seen ten or more times. The chain couples TRBV7-6 to TRBJ2-2; possibly TRBD2 for D (5 bases). CDR3 length equals 13 residues. Trimming removed 5 bases from V and 4 bases from J, with 8 bases in between. Germline V CDR1 and CDR2: SGHVS, FNYEAQ. The CDR3 region has the DNA TGTGCCAGCAGCGTGGAGGCCACCGGGGAGCTGTTTTTT. Its protein is CASSVEATGELFF.

Many counts were recorded for this clonotype. The gene calls are TRBV10-3 and TRBJ2-3; D is unresolved. The germline V gene has CDR1 ENHRY and CDR2 SYGVKD. The V end was cut by 0 bases, the J end by 5 bases, with 3 bases between. The CDR3 runs 12 residues. The CDR3 bases are TGTGCCATCAGTGAGTCGAGAGATACGCAGTATTTT. Translation: CAISESRDTQYF.

A few counts support this clonotype. A much more abundant neighbour one base away suggests this may be a read error. This chain links TRBV28 with TRBJ2-7; D gene unclear. The CDR3 has 11 amino acids. Between the trimmed V and J ends, which lost 2 bases and 4 bases, there was a span of 3 bases. CDR1 is MDHEN and CDR2 is SYDVKM in the germline V gene. The CDR3 DNA sequence: TGTGCCAGCAGTTTAAGGTACGAGCAGTACTTC. Translating gives CASSLRYEQYF.

This rearrangement joins TRBV7-2 to TRBJ2-7, with D tentatively TRBD2 (6 bases). V lost 5 bases and J lost 2, with 13 bases in between. Germline CDR1 reads SGHTA; CDR2 reads FQGNSA. The CDR3 runs 14 residues. For the CDR3, the DNA is TGTGCCAGCAGCCGTCGGGACTTTGCCTACGAGCAGTACTTC. This gives the protein CASSRRDFAYEQYF.

The chain links TRBV18 to TRBJ1-2; the match to TRBD1 covers 9 bases. The CDR3 length is 14 residues. V lost 3 bases to trimming and J lost 8 bases; unmatched junction nucleotides: 7. The germline V gene encodes CDR1 KGHSH and CDR2 LQKENI. The chain's CDR3 is CASSPTGTGHGYTF. CDR3 in DNA: TGTGCCAGCTCACCTACCGGGACAGGGCACGGCTACACCTTC.